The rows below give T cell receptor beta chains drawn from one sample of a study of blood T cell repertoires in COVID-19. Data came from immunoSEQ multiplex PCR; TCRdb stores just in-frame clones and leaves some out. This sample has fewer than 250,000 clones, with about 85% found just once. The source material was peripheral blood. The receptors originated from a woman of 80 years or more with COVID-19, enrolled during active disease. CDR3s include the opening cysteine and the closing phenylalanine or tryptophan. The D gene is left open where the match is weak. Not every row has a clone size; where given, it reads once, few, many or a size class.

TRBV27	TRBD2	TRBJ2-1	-	CASSSARLAGGSMNEQFF	TGTGCCAGCAGTTCTGCGCGGCTAGCGGGGGGGAGTATGAATGAGCAGTTCTTC
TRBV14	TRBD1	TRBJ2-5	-	CASSQPPGQRQETQYF	TGTGCCAGCAGCCAACCTCCGGGACAGCGACAAGAGACCCAGTACTTC
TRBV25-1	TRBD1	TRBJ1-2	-	CASSANRDRAASYTF	TGTGCCAGCAGTGCCAACCGGGACAGGGCGGCTAGCTACACCTTC
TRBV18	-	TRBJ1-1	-	CASSPLRDWANTEAFF	TGTGCCAGCTCACCCCTCAGGGATTGGGCGAACACTGAAGCTTTCTTT
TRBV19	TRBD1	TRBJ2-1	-	CASSTGQGLGSYNEQFF	TGTGCCAGTAGTACGGGACAGGGGCTAGGGTCCTACAATGAGCAGTTCTTC
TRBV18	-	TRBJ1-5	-	CASSPATGANQPQHF	TGTGCCAGCTCTCCCGCGACAGGCGCGAATCAGCCCCAGCATTTT
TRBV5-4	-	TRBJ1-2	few	CASSFTGEGYTF	TGTGCCAGCAGCTTCACTGGGGAGGGCTACACCTTC
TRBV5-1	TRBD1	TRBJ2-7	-	CASRGGQGYEQYF	TGCGCCAGCAGGGGGGGACAGGGCTACGAGCAGTACTTC
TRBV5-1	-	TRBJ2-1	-	CASSPTSSNEQFF	TGCGCCAGCAGCCCGACTAGTTCCAATGAGCAGTTCTTC
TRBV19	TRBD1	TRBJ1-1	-	CASSPTRGRAFF	TGTGCCAGTAGCCCAACCAGGGGGCGTGCTTTCTTT
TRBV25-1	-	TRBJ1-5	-	CASMGRGNQPQHF	TGTGCCAGCATGGGGAGGGGCAATCAGCCCCAGCATTTT
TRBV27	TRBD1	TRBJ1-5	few	CASSTGGSLIPGNQPQHF	TGTGCCAGCAGTACAGGGGGCAGTCTCATTCCGGGCAATCAGCCCCAGCATTTT
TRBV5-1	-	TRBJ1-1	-	CASTPLEGGAGTEAFF	TGCGCCAGCACCCCTTTAGAGGGCGGAGCGGGAACTGAAGCTTTCTTT
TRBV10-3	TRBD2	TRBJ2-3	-	CAITSGGAYDTQYF	TGTGCCATCACTAGCGGGGGGGCCTATGATACGCAGTATTTT
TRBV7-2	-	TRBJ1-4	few	CASSLARRSYEKLFF	TGTGCCAGCAGCTTAGCGAGGCGAAGTTATGAAAAACTGTTTTTT
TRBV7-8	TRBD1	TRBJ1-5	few	CASSLRDRGLSNQPQHF	TGTGCCAGCAGCCTCCGGGACAGGGGGCTTAGCAATCAGCCCCAGCATTTT
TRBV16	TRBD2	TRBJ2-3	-	CASSQSGTTDTQYF	TGTGCCAGCAGCCAATCAGGGACTACGGATACGCAGTATTTT
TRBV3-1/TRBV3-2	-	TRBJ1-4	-	CASSLRLFQRCGGQNEKLFF	TGTGCCAGCAGCCTTCGGCTCTTTCAGAGGTGCGGAGGACAGAATGAAAAACTGTTTTTT
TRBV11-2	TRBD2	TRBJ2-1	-	CASSFTTGTSRTNEQFF	TGTGCCAGCAGCTTTACTACCGGGACTAGCCGAACGAATGAGCAGTTCTTC
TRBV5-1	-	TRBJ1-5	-	CASSSDQPQHF	TGCGCCAGCAGCTCCGATCAGCCCCAGCATTTT
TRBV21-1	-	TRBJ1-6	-	CASSKGPTRGSPLHF	TGTGCCAGCAGCAAGGGCCCTACTCGTGGTTCACCCCTCCACTTT
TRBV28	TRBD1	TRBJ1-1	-	CASSLGTVRNTEAFF	TGTGCCAGCAGCCTGGGGACAGTCCGAAACACTGAAGCTTTCTTT
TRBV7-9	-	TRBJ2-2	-	CASQTGNTGELFF	TGTGCCAGCCAAACCGGGAACACCGGGGAGCTGTTTTTT
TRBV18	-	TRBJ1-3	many	CASSPPSRGGGNTIYF	TGTGCCAGCTCACCACCTTCCAGGGGTGGCGGAAACACCATATATTTT
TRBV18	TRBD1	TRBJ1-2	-	CASSPGLLRTGGWGYTF	TGTGCCAGCTCACCAGGACTTCTCAGGACAGGGGGTTGGGGCTACACCTTC
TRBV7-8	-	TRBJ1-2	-	CASSLDSRRYTF	TGTGCCAGCAGCCTGGACAGCAGGCGCTACACCTTC
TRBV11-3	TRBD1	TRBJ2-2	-	CASSQGTGVTGELFF	TGTGCCAGCAGCCAGGGGACAGGGGTAACCGGGGAGCTGTTTTTT
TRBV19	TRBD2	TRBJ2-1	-	CASSPETSGDGEQFF	TGTGCCAGTAGCCCTGAGACTAGCGGGGACGGTGAGCAGTTCTTC
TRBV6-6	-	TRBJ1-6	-	CASSGRSQDNSPLHF	TGTGCCAGCAGTGGGAGGAGTCAGGATAATTCACCCCTCCACTTT
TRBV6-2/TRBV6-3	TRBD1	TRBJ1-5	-	CASRPLGGAGNQPQHF	TGTGCCAGCAGACCTTTAGGGGGCGCAGGCAATCAGCCCCAGCATTTT
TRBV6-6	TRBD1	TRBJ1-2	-	CASSYWDRGFTF	TGTGCCAGCAGTTACTGGGACAGGGGATTCACCTTC
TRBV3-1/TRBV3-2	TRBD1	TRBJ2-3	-	CASSHRDRDTDTQYF	TGTGCCAGCAGCCACCGGGACAGAGACACAGATACGCAGTATTTT
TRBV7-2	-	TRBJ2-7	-	CASSLAGTNTYEQYF	TGTGCCAGCAGCTTAGCCGGGACAAATACCTACGAGCAGTACTTC
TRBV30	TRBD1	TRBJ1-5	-	CAWSKGQGSYNQPQHF	TGTGCCTGGAGTAAAGGACAGGGCTCCTATAATCAGCCCCAGCATTTT
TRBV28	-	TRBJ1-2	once	CASLAGDYGYTF	TGTGCCAGTTTAGCAGGGGACTATGGCTACACCTTC
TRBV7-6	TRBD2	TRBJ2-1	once	CASSTPTSGGAVEQFF	TGTGCCAGCAGCACCCCGACTAGCGGGGGGGCCGTTGAGCAGTTCTTC
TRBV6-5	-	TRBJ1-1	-	CASSSSGGNTEAFF	TGTGCCAGCAGCTCCTCAGGAGGGAACACTGAAGCTTTCTTT
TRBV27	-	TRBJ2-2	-	CASRLAFNTGELFF	TGTGCCAGCAGACTAGCTTTTAACACCGGGGAGCTGTTTTTT
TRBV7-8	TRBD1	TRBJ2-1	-	CASSVDRGSYNEQFF	TGTGCCAGCAGCGTAGACAGGGGGTCGTACAATGAGCAGTTCTTC
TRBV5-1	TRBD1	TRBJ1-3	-	CASSTTGGSGNTIYF	TGCGCCAGCAGCACGACAGGGGGCTCTGGAAACACCATATATTTT
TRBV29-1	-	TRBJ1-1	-	CSVGPGLLNTEAFF	TGCAGCGTTGGGCCAGGACTCCTGAACACTGAAGCTTTCTTT
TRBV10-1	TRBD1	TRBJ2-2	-	CASSVGTGIGELFF	TGCGCCAGCAGTGTCGGGACAGGGATCGGGGAGCTGTTTTTT
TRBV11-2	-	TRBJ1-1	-	CASSLQYTEAFF	TGTGCCAGCAGCTTACAGTACACTGAAGCTTTCTTT